The 13 T cell receptor beta chains reported below all come from one sample, sequenced in a study of blood T cell repertoires in COVID-19. Sequencing was performed with immunoSEQ multiplex PCR; in TCRdb, only in-frame clones are kept and a portion is missing. Here the sample spans 250,000 to 350,000 clones, 86% being singletons. Sequenced: peripheral blood. These receptors were taken from a woman aged 50 to 60 with acute or convalescent COVID-19.

Comment on this clone: The identical CDR3 is also encoded by other nucleotide sequences in the sample. The V and J genes are TRBV6-6 and TRBJ2-3; D call uncertain. The CDR3 length is 12 residues. V was pared by 4 bases and J by 3 bases, with 5 bases between. CDR1 MNHNY and CDR2 SVGAGI come from the germline V gene (reference sequence). CDR3 coding DNA: TGTGCCAGCAGTTCCAGTACAGATACGCAGTATTTT. It encodes CASSSSTDTQYF.

In this sample, this clone turned up a few times. The V and J genes are TRBV19 and TRBJ2-7; 7 nucleotides align to TRBD2. This CDR3 spans 14 amino acids. CDR1 is LNHDA and CDR2 is SQIVND in the germline V gene (reference sequence). Trimming cost V 9 bases and J 5 bases; bases outside gene matches: 13. CDR3 coding DNA: TGTGCCAGAGAATTTAGGCGCGGGAGTCACGAGCAGTACTTC. Translation: CAREFRRGSHEQYF.

The genes are TRBV5-4 and TRBJ2-7; tentatively, D is TRBD1 (6 bases). Germline V lookup: CDR1 SGHNT, CDR2 YYREEE (reference sequence). The V end was cut by 2 bases, the J end by 1 base, with 10 bases between. CDR3 length equals 14 residues. CDR3 amino acids: CASSFGRGSYEQYF. CDR3 coding DNA: TGTGCCAGCAGCTTCGGTAGGGGGTCCTACGAGCAGTACTTC. Full variable domain (remainder filled in from reference TRBV5-4 and TRBJ2-7): ETGVTQSPTHLIKTRGQQVTLRCSSQSGHNTVSWYQQALGQGPQFIFQYYREEENGRGNFPPRFSGLQFPNYSSELNVNALELDDSALYLCASSFGRGSYEQYFGPGTRLTVT.

This chain uses TRBV5-1 with TRBJ1-1, with D unclear. Trimming removed 3 bases at V and 7 bases at J, with 13 bases between. The germline V gene has CDR1 SGHRS and CDR2 YFSETQ. The CDR3 is made up of 13 amino acids. As DNA, the CDR3 is TGCGCCAGCAGCTATTCACAGCACTTTGAAGCTTTCTTT. Translation: CASSYSQHFEAFF.

The chain recombines TRBV9 with TRBJ2-7, with TRBD2 as a possible D gene (6 bases). The V and J ends lost 1 base and 6 bases respectively, with 8 bases between them. There are 12 residues in the CDR3. CDR1 and CDR2 from the germline V gene are SGDLS and YYNGEE. This CDR3 reads CASSVLEGEQYF. In DNA, the CDR3 is TGTGCCAGCAGCGTACTGGAGGGCGAGCAGTACTTC. Variable domain in full (rest from reference TRBV9 and TRBJ2-7): DSGVTQTPKHLITATGQRVTLRCSPRSGDLSVYWYQQSLDQGLQFLIQYYNGEERAKGNILERFSAQQFPDLHSELNLSSLELGDSALYFCASSVLEGEQYFGPGTRLTVT.

The chain joins TRBV11-3 to TRBJ2-7; 12 bases fit TRBD2. The CDR3 loop spans 15 amino acids. In germline, CDR1 is SGHNT, CDR2 YENEEA. V lost 5 bases to trimming and J lost 7 bases; unmatched junction nucleotides: 9. The CDR3: CASSQGLAGSTEQYF. CDR3 sequence (DNA): TGTGCCAGCAGCCAAGGACTAGCGGGGTCTACAGAGCAGTACTTC.

This sequence joins TRBV11-2 and TRBJ2-1; no definite D call. The CDR3 covers 14 residues. Germline CDR1 reads SGHAT; CDR2 reads FQNNGV. With 6 bases removed from V and 0 bases from J, the gap between germline ends came to 9 bases. The CDR3 coding sequence is TGTGCCAGCAGTAAAATGAGCTCCTACAATGAGCAGTTCTTC. This encodes CASSKMSSYNEQFF. Full variable domain (outside the CDR3, taken from reference TRBV11-2 and TRBJ2-1): EAGVAQSPRYKIIEKRQSVAFWCNPISGHATLYWYQQILGQGPKLLIQFQNNGVVDDSQLPKDRFSAERLKGVDSTLKIQPAKLEDSAVYLCASSKMSSYNEQFFGPGTRLTVL.

The chain has TRBV27 and TRBJ2-3, with 7 bases matching TRBD1. Trimming took 5 bases from V and 0 from J; bases not matched to a gene: 5. CDR3 length equals 15 residues. Looked up from germline, CDR1 is MNHEY and CDR2 is SMNVEV (reference sequence). The CDR3 nucleotides are TGTGCCAGCAGTCCGCCGGGACAGAGCACAGATACGCAGTATTTT. Protein sequence: CASSPPGQSTDTQYF.

This clone has just one count. The chain recombines TRBV7-2 with TRBJ1-2; 8 bases map to TRBD1. The V gene's germline CDR1 is SGHTA and CDR2 FQGNSA. The CDR3 is made up of 14 amino acids. The ends lost 1 base at V and 6 bases at J; junction bases unmatched: 4. The CDR3 nucleotides are TGTGCCAGCAGCTTAGTCTACAGGGGGGATGGCTACACCTTC. Translation gives CASSLVYRGDGYTF.

This chain joins TRBV12-5 and TRBJ2-1, with 10 bases aligning to TRBD1. This CDR3 comprises 19 residues. Germline V gene sequence: CDR1 LGHNT, CDR2 FRNRAP. The V and J ends lost 6 bases and 2 bases, in that order; junction bases with no gene match: 16. The CDR3 nucleotides read TGTGCTAGTGGACCAAGACAGGGGGCGCTTCGAAGCCCCTACAATGAGCAGTTCTTC. Protein: CASGPRQGALRSPYNEQFF.

J is TRBJ2-3 and V is TRBV19; D might be TRBD2 (5 bases). V lost 3 bases and J 2 bases, leaving 12 bases between the germline ends. This CDR3 is built from 15 residues. Germline V gives CDR1 LNHDA, CDR2 SQIVND (reference sequence). The CDR3 sequence is CASSMVERYTDTQYF. The CDR3 DNA is TGTGCCAGTAGTATGGTTGAGCGGTACACAGATACGCAGTATTTT.

The rearrangement uses TRBV7-8 and TRBJ1-1; no clear D gene. The CDR3 runs to 13 residues. Per germline, CDR1 SGHVS and CDR2 FQNEAQ. V lost 1 base to trimming and J lost 4 bases, with 7 bases between them. CDR3 in DNA: TGTGCCAGCAGCTTAGGAGGGATCACTGAAGCTTTCTTT. This gives the protein CASSLGGITEAFF.

This chain joins TRBV9 and TRBJ2-1; perhaps TRBD2 as D (6 bases). V was cut by 3 bases and J by 0 bases, with 19 bases left in between. The germline CDR1 and CDR2 sequences are SGDLS and YYNGEE. The CDR3 loop spans 18 amino acids. CDR3 region: CASSDRTAGLSSYNEQFF. DNA of the CDR3: TGTGCCAGCAGCGATCGAACAGCGGGCTTGAGCTCCTACAATGAGCAGTTCTTC.